This is a list of T cell receptor beta chains from one sample in a study of blood T cell repertoires in COVID-19. Generated by immunoSEQ multiplex PCR, the TCRdb table keeps only in-frame clones and is missing some. Among 250,000 to 350,000 clones listed, approximately 91% were seen once. Sequenced input: peripheral blood. Source of these receptors: a woman in her thirties or forties who had recovered from COVID-19. Each CDR3 is given without its conserved first and last residue.

TRBJ1-2	TRBV3-1/TRBV3-2	ASSQGPTGGYGYT
TRBJ1-5	TRBV27	ASSPGTGNQPQH
TRBJ1-5	TRBV19	ASRPRTGGANQPQH
TRBJ2-3	TRBV18	ASSPPTGGETDTQY
TRBJ2-3	TRBV5-6	ASSLASSGNVDTQY
TRBJ1-6	TRBV7-8	ASSLAPQGAGNSPLH
TRBJ2-1	TRBV6-5	ASSLGLAGVYNEQF
TRBJ2-7	TRBV6-6	ASSYSQGYEQY
TRBJ2-7	TRBV30	AWNTGTSGYEQY
TRBJ2-5	TRBV5-1	ASSLVGAGLQETQY
TRBJ2-1	TRBV7-8	ASSLVLGLAGNQF